These 29 T cell receptor beta chains came from one sample sequenced in a study of T cells after yellow fever vaccination. One entry per CDR3 protein results from TCRdb running MiXCR on the 5' RACE reads. The sample consists of 300,000 or so distinct CDR3 sequences, around 6.8% of them appearing once. The sample consisted of PBMCs, taken roughly 46 days after the first yellow fever vaccination. These receptors were collected from a man aged 18 to 29 who received the YFV17D yellow fever vaccine.

Only a few counts were recorded for this clonotype. V is TRBV4-1 and J is TRBJ2-1, with 7 bases lining up with TRBD1. Trimming took 4 bases from V and 1 from J; bases not matched to a gene: 10. Germline V CDR1 and CDR2: MGHRA, YSYEKL. The CDR3 spans 17 residues. CDR3 amino acids: CASSPIRQGMSYNEQFF. The CDR3 nucleotides read TGCGCCAGCAGCCCCATAAGACAGGGTATGTCCTACAATGAGCAGTTCTTC.

The chain couples TRBV29-1 to TRBJ2-1; 11 positions match TRBD1. The CDR3 consists of 14 residues. The V and J ends lost 7 bases and 0 bases, in that order; junction bases with no gene match: 2. Germline loops: CDR1 SQVTM, CDR2 ANQGSEA. CDR3 loop: CSAGTGGSYNEQFF. For the CDR3, the DNA is TGCAGCGCCGGGACAGGGGGCTCCTACAATGAGCAGTTCTTC.

This clonotype was found many times. V gene TRBV4-1 combines with J gene TRBJ2-3; TRBD2 matches 8 bases. The germline CDR1 and CDR2 sequences are MGHRA and YSYEKL. This CDR3 has 20 residues. J was trimmed by 1 base and V by 3 bases; bases with no gene match: 18. CDR3 nucleotides: TGCGCCAGCAGCCACCGAGGGGGACTAGATCTCCCCCATCGCACAGATACGCAGTATTTT. Translated, it gives CASSHRGGLDLPHRTDTQYF.

The V call is TRBV4-2, the J call TRBJ2-5; 7 bases map to TRBD1. The germline V gene has CDR1 LGHNA and CDR2 YNFKEQ. CDR3 size: 15 residues. V was clipped by 0 bases and J by 4 bases; unmatched bases: 5. CDR3 region: CASSQERTGGETQYF. DNA of the CDR3: TGTGCCAGCAGCCAAGAGAGGACAGGCGGAGAGACCCAGTACTTC.

This clonotype was detected only a few times. The rearrangement joins TRBV6-2 or TRBV6-3 to TRBJ2-1; a possible D gene is TRBD2 (5 bases). Germline V gene lookup returns CDR1 MNHEY and CDR2 SVGEGT. V was pared by 5 bases and J by 2 bases, with 13 bases between. The CDR3 has 15 residues. CDR3 sequence: CASSLARVAYNEQFF. Here the CDR3 DNA reads TGTGCCAGCAGTCTGGCGCGGGTGGCCTACAATGAGCAGTTCTTC.

The chain couples TRBV14 to TRBJ2-2; D remains ambiguous. This CDR3 comprises 16 residues. Germline V CDR1 and CDR2: SGHDN, FVKESK. The V gene lost 0 bases and the J gene lost 4 bases, with 12 bases spanning the gap. In DNA, the CDR3 is TGTGCCAGCAGCCAAGAGGTGGGCAGAACCACCGGGGAGCTGTTTTTT. It is translated as CASSQEVGRTTGELFF.

This clonotype was seen a few times. The chain carries TRBV4-1 and TRBJ1-3; D unresolved. Per the germline V gene, CDR1 is MGHRA and CDR2 is YSYEKL. V dropped 3 bases and J dropped 3 bases, with 15 bases sitting between them. The CDR3 extends over 16 amino acids. The CDR3 nucleotides read TGCGCCAGCAGCCAGGCCACATCCAAGAGTGGAAACACCATATATTTT. This sequence encodes CASSQATSKSGNTIYF.

The chain combines TRBV19 with TRBJ2-1; D is perhaps TRBD1 or TRBD2 (6 bases each). Per the germline V gene, CDR1 is LNHDA and CDR2 is SQIVND (reference sequence). CDR3 length: 15 amino acids. The germline V and J ends were trimmed by 3 bases and 3 bases, with 12 bases remaining between them. The CDR3 is CASSIGGHDYNEQFF. In nucleotides, the CDR3 is TGTGCCAGTAGTATCGGGGGACATGACTACAATGAGCAGTTCTTC.

The genes are TRBV4-1 and TRBJ2-1; 7 nucleotides line up with TRBD1. The length of the CDR3 is 12 residues. Germline values: CDR1 MGHRA, CDR2 YSYEKL. With V trimmed by 0 bases and J by 13 bases, 3 bases remained unmatched. CDR3 protein: CASSQEGGRQFF. CDR3 in DNA: TGCGCCAGCAGCCAAGAAGGGGGCCGCCAGTTCTTC.

This clonotype was observed a few times. V is TRBV10-2 and J is TRBJ1-2; TRBD1 is a possible D gene (5 bases). Germline assignment: CDR1 WSHSY and CDR2 SAAADI. The V end was cut by 7 bases, the J end by 8 bases, with 17 bases between. The CDR3 is 13 residues long. The CDR3: CASTPWQEGGYTF. As DNA, the CDR3 is TGCGCCAGCACCCCGTGGCAGGAGGGGGGCTACACCTTC.

This clonotype occurred a few times. This chain links TRBV4-3 with TRBJ2-1; the D is unclear. Trimming took off 4 bases at V and 6 bases at J, with 10 bases between the two ends. This CDR3 spans 13 amino acids. Germline loops: CDR1 LGHNA, CDR2 YSLEER. CDR3 loop: CASSRGMSNEQFF. The CDR3 nucleotides are TGCGCCAGCAGCCGAGGAATGTCCAATGAGCAGTTCTTC.

The chain joins TRBV7-2 to TRBJ2-4; TRBD2 aligns across 7 bases. J gave up 13 bases and V 5 bases, and 11 bases lay outside the gene matches. The CDR3 extends over 13 amino acids. From germline, CDR1 is SGHTA and CDR2 FQGNSA. CDR3 sequence: CASSPGSSGDQYF. The CDR3 DNA reads TGTGCCAGCAGCCCTGGGTCGAGCGGGGACCAGTACTTC. The entire variable domain, with the rest obtained from reference TRBV7-2 and TRBJ2-4, is as follows: GAGVSQSPSNKVTEKGKDVELRCDPISGHTALYWYRQSLGQGLEFLIYFQGNSAPDKSGLPSDRFSAERTGGSVSTLTIQRTQQEDSAVYLCASSPGSSGDQYFGAGTRLSVL.

The V call is TRBV6-5, the J call TRBJ2-7, with TRBD1 as a possible D gene (5 bases). Trimming took 2 bases from V and 5 from J, leaving 13 bases between them. Germline V CDR1 and CDR2: MNHEY, SVGAGI. The CDR3 is 14 residues long. The CDR3 nucleotides read TGTGCCAGCAGTTACCGAAAAGGGGTGGACGAGCAGTACGTC. It yields the protein CASSYRKGVDEQYV.

This clonotype was seen more than once but under ten times. The rearrangement joins TRBV27 to TRBJ1-2; 7 bases align to TRBD1. The germline CDR1 and CDR2 sequences are MNHEY and SMNVEV (reference sequence). Unmatched junction bases numbered 11, after V lost 4 bases and J lost 6 bases. The CDR3 has 15 residues. The CDR3 loop reads CASSSYGGGAHGYTF. DNA for the CDR3: TGTGCCAGCAGTTCCTATGGAGGGGGCGCCCATGGCTACACCTTC.

The rearrangement joins TRBV6-1 to TRBJ2-7, with D perhaps TRBD1 or TRBD2 (5 bases each). V shed 6 bases and J shed 1 base, with 16 bases lying between them. The CDR3 sequence is 15 residues long. CDR1 and CDR2 from the germline V gene are MNHNS and SASEGT. DNA of the CDR3: TGTGCCAGCAGGCCGGGACCCTCCTCGTCCTACGAGCAGTACTTC. This codes for CASRPGPSSSYEQYF.

In its sample, this clonotype was seen many times. The gene calls are TRBV5-1 and TRBJ2-1; D may match TRBD1 or TRBD2 (5 bases each). V was shortened by 5 bases and J by 1 base, with 13 bases between the two germline ends. The CDR3 covers 15 residues. Germline V CDR1 and CDR2: SGHRS, YFSETQ. In DNA form, the CDR3 reads TGCGCCAGCAGACCCGGGACCGCGTCCTACAATGAGCAGTTCTTC. Amino acid sequence: CASRPGTASYNEQFF.

This clonotype was counted at least ten times. The chain couples TRBV6-5 to TRBJ1-5; 8 bases match TRBD1. The CDR3 extends over 14 amino acids. From germline, CDR1 is MNHEY and CDR2 SVGAGI. After removal of 2 bases from V and 4 bases from J, the junction contained 1 base not matched to a gene. The CDR3 DNA follows: TGTGCCAGCAGTTACCAGGGGGCTAATCAGCCCCAGCATTTT. Amino acids: CASSYQGANQPQHF.

The genes are TRBV18 and TRBJ2-7; 7 bases agree with TRBD1. V dropped 3 bases and J dropped 6; count of bases not matched to a gene: 2. Germline CDR1 reads KGHSH; CDR2 reads LQKENI. The CDR3 runs to 12 residues. CDR3 nucleotide sequence: TGTGCCAGCTCACCTCGACAGGGCGAGCAGTACTTC. Translating it yields CASSPRQGEQYF.

CDR3 DNA: TGTGCCAGCAGGACCTCGGGGGCTGGAAACACCATATATTTT. Protein product: CASRTSGAGNTIYF. The rearrangement uses TRBV27 and TRBJ1-3; perhaps TRBD1 as D (5 bases). The V gene lost 6 bases and the J gene lost 2 bases, with 11 bases spanning the gap. Looked up from germline, CDR1 is MNHEY and CDR2 is SMNVEV (reference sequence). The CDR3 loop spans 14 amino acids.

This clonotype was counted only a few times. This chain links TRBV20-1 with TRBJ2-1; perhaps TRBD2 as D (6 bases). From germline, CDR1 is DFQATT and CDR2 SNEGSKA (reference sequence). This CDR3 has 16 residues. The germline V and J ends were trimmed by 0 bases and 0 bases, with 12 bases remaining between them. The CDR3 sequence is CSARDLNGGSYNEQFF. The DNA for the CDR3 is TGCAGTGCTAGAGATCTGAACGGGGGCTCCTACAATGAGCAGTTCTTC.

In its sample, this clonotype was seen a few times. The CDR3 sequence: CASKSGGPLAKNIQYF. The CDR3 DNA sequence: TGTGCCAGCAAGAGCGGGGGGCCGCTAGCCAAAAACATTCAGTACTTC. The chain combines TRBV27 with TRBJ2-4; the match to TRBD2 covers 9 bases. Germline V CDR1 and CDR2: MNHEY, SMNVEV (reference sequence). The CDR3 is 16 amino acids. Trimming removed 7 bases from V and 0 bases from J; junction bases left unmatched: 7.

This chain uses TRBV5-6 with TRBJ2-7; TRBD2 might be the D (6 bases). V lost 4 bases to trimming and J lost 6 bases, with 14 bases between them. The CDR3 loop spans 13 amino acids. Germline V CDR1 and CDR2: SGHDT, YYEEEE. This CDR3 reads CASSPGEGPEQYF. The CDR3 region has the DNA TGTGCCAGCAGCCCGGGGGAAGGGCCCGAGCAGTACTTC.

This clonotype was recorded at least ten times. The rearrangement uses TRBV6-5 and TRBJ2-5; D perhaps matches TRBD1 (5 bases). The germline V gene has CDR1 MNHEY and CDR2 SVGAGI. V was clipped by 2 bases and J by 1 base, with 11 bases between them. CDR3 length: 15 residues. The CDR3 loop reads CASSYKQDLQETQYF. DNA of the CDR3: TGTGCCAGCAGTTACAAACAGGACCTCCAAGAGACCCAGTACTTC.

The V call is TRBV5-1, the J call TRBJ1-6, with TRBD1 matching over 8 bases. The CDR3 spans 16 residues. CDR1 and CDR2 from the germline V gene are SGHRS and YFSETQ. Trimming took 7 bases from V and 7 from J; bases not matched to a gene: 13. The CDR3 reads CASSESGRQGNSPLHF. The CDR3 coding sequence is TGCGCCAGCTCGGAGTCTGGTCGACAGGGGAATTCACCCCTCCACTTT.

This clonotype was seen a handful of times. This sequence joins TRBV5-4 and TRBJ2-1; D is uncertain. This CDR3 is 13 amino acids long. V lost 0 bases and J 10 bases, leaving 11 bases between the germline ends. Germline V gives CDR1 SGHNT, CDR2 YYREEE (reference sequence). CDR3 region: CASSLDRVGEQFF. CDR3 coding DNA: TGTGCCAGCAGCTTGGACCGGGTCGGGGAGCAGTTCTTC.

This clonotype is judged medium-sized. This chain joins TRBV7-9 and TRBJ2-1, with 7 bases lining up with TRBD2. Germline-derived CDR1 and CDR2 are SEHNR and FQNEAQ (reference sequence). With 1 base clipped from V and 5 bases from J, the junction kept 5 bases outside the gene matches. The length of the CDR3 is 15 residues. The CDR3 loop is CASSLVGAGNNEQFF. In nucleotides, the CDR3 is TGTGCCAGCAGCTTAGTTGGAGCGGGGAACAATGAGCAGTTCTTC. The whole variable domain, filled in from reference TRBV7-9 and TRBJ2-1, reads DTGVSQNPRHKITKRGQNVTFRCDPISEHNRLYWYRQTLGQGPEFLTYFQNEAQLEKSRLLSDRFSAERPKGSFSTLEIQRTEQGDSAMYLCASSLVGAGNNEQFFGPGTRLTVL.

This clonotype was found many times. This chain connects TRBV11-1 to TRBJ2-2; D is undetermined. V lost 5 bases, J lost 6 bases, and 10 bases lay in between. The CDR3 is made up of 13 amino acids. Germline values: CDR1 SGHAT, CDR2 FQDESV (reference sequence). CDR3 region: CASSPAGAGELFF. The DNA of the CDR3 is TGTGCCAGCAGCCCAGCTGGGGCCGGGGAGCTGTTTTTT.

This clonotype was detected only a few times. The V gene is TRBV20-1, the J gene TRBJ2-5, with D perhaps TRBD2 (6 bases). CDR3 length: 13 amino acids. V was cut by 2 bases and J by 0 bases, with 7 bases left in between. In germline, CDR1 is DFQATT, CDR2 SNEGSKA (reference sequence). CDR3 sequence (DNA): TGCAGTGCTAGATGGGACTACCAAGAGACCCAGTACTTC. Protein product: CSARWDYQETQYF.

The sample holds many counts of this clonotype. This chain links TRBV4-3 with TRBJ2-1, with D possibly TRBD1 on 6 matching bases. Trimming took off 0 bases at V and 13 bases at J, with 13 bases between the two ends. CDR1 is LGHNA, CDR2 YSLEER, per germline. The CDR3 sequence is 13 residues long. The CDR3 nucleotides are TGCGCCAGCAGCCAAGAGTTTTCAGGGGAACAGTTCTTC. Translation gives CASSQEFSGEQFF.